A single sample gave rise to the 10 T cell receptor beta chains below, sequenced in a study of patients and donors after allogeneic stem cell transplantation (dated by TCRdb to the early 2020s). Library preparation used RT-PCR. Sequenced using a NextSeq 550. In TCRdb, the public reads were trimmed at Q25 with fastp and aligned with MiXCR, with productive beta chains retained. Each entry is one CDR3 protein sequence, shown with its most common DNA and genes. A total of about 160,000 distinct CDR3 sequences appear in this sample, 24% of them only once. The top ten clones comprise 25% to 30% of the sample. The sample comprised blood, either unsorted or a sorted T cell fraction (not recorded which). The receptors originated from a human donor who was either an allogeneic HSCT recipient or a stem cell or donor lymphocyte infusion donor (not recorded which). It is not recorded whose cells these are; they may come from a transplant donor.

Ten or more counts support this clonotype. This rearrangement joins TRBV20-1 to TRBJ1-1; D gene uncertain. The CDR3 totals 13 residues. The ends were cut back, 6 bases at V and 8 bases at J, with 19 bases in the middle. From germline, CDR1 is DFQATT and CDR2 SNEGSKA (reference sequence). The CDR3 sequence is CSAGGDDNSEAFF. The CDR3 bases are TGCAGTGCGGGAGGCGATGATAACTCCGAAGCTTTCTTT.

The table lists this clonotype with a few counts. The V and J genes are TRBV12-3 or TRBV12-4 and TRBJ1-2; 7 nucleotides agree with TRBD1. After removal of 6 bases from V and 1 base from J, the junction contained 8 bases not matched to a gene. The CDR3 contains 15 residues. In DNA form, the CDR3 reads TGTGCCAGCAGGGGGACAGCTTCGAATAACTATGGCTACACCTTC. Protein product: CASRGTASNNYGYTF.

The chain carries TRBV5-1 and TRBJ1-1; no clear D gene. This CDR3 region has 13 residues. Trimming stripped 2 bases from V and 1 base from J, with 6 bases between. Germline CDR1 and CDR2: SGHRS and YFSETQ. As DNA, the CDR3 is TGCGCCAGCAGCTTATCAAGGAACACTGAAGCTTTCTTT. It specifies CASSLSRNTEAFF.

V is TRBV9 and J is TRBJ2-5, with 9 bases fitting TRBD2. The germline V gene encodes CDR1 SGDLS and CDR2 YYNGEE. Trimming took 6 bases from V and 2 from J; bases not matched to a gene: 8. CDR3 size: 15 residues. This CDR3 is CASTPGLATQETQYF. In DNA form, the CDR3 reads TGTGCCAGCACCCCGGGACTAGCAACACAAGAGACCCAGTACTTC.

The rearrangement uses TRBV12-3 or TRBV12-4 and TRBJ2-2, with no clear D. The V and J ends lost 2 bases and 8 bases respectively, with 12 bases between them. This CDR3 region has 14 residues. CDR3 loop: CASSLFRFGGELFF. DNA for the CDR3: TGTGCCAGCAGTTTATTCAGATTTGGAGGGGAGCTGTTTTTT.

In this sample, this clonotype turned up many times. The chain is built from TRBV12-3 or TRBV12-4 and TRBJ2-3; tentatively, D is TRBD2 (7 bases). V was pared by 0 bases and J by 3 bases, with 13 bases between. CDR3 length equals 16 residues. This CDR3 is CASSLAVGGPTDTQYF. In nucleotides, the CDR3 is TGTGCCAGCAGTTTAGCGGTGGGGGGGCCAACAGATACGCAGTATTTT.

The rearrangement uses TRBV6-6 and TRBJ1-1, with D possibly TRBD1 on 6 matching bases. Germline values: CDR1 MNHNY, CDR2 SVGAGI (reference sequence). With 5 bases removed from V and 10 bases from J, the gap between germline ends came to 23 bases. The CDR3 has 15 residues. The CDR3 spells CASSPGVRGAGGAFF. CDR3 in DNA: TGTGCCAGCAGTCCCGGAGTAAGGGGGGCCGGGGGAGCTTTCTTT.

This clonotype was observed at least ten times. This chain uses TRBV12-3 or TRBV12-4 with TRBJ1-5; D unclear. The V gene lost 3 bases and the J gene lost 2 bases, with 8 bases spanning the gap. The CDR3 length is 14 residues. DNA of the CDR3: TGTGCCAGCAGTTTCTCTGATGGCAATCAGCCCCAGCATTTT. It translates to CASSFSDGNQPQHF.

The rearrangement uses TRBV29-1 and TRBJ2-1, with D unclear. The germline V gene encodes CDR1 SQVTM and CDR2 ANQGSEA. Trimming took off 8 bases at V and 6 bases at J, with 23 bases between the two ends. The CDR3 loop spans 15 amino acids. The CDR3 here is CSIVGVTWFVNEQFF. For the CDR3, the DNA is TGCAGCATTGTAGGAGTGACCTGGTTCGTCAATGAGCAGTTCTTC.

This clonotype has a handful of counts. The V gene is TRBV9, the J gene TRBJ1-2; D gene ambiguous. Trimming removed 3 bases at V and 5 bases at J, with 17 bases between. CDR1 and CDR2 from the germline V gene are SGDLS and YYNGEE. The CDR3 is 15 amino acids. The CDR3 reads CASSAPVDGRYGYTF. Written as DNA, the CDR3 is TGTGCCAGCAGCGCGCCCGTGGACGGAAGATATGGCTACACCTTC.